A single sample is the source of the 9 T cell receptor beta chains below, sequenced in a study of cytomegalovirus exposure and HLA in healthy donors. The PCR had 60 Vbeta and 13 Jbeta primers. Assay: immunoSEQ multiplex PCR; the TCRdb copy retains only in-frame clones and omits some. Among nearly 95,000 clones listed, 6% to 9% were seen once. The sample consisted of PBMCs. All receptors come from a man in his fifties or sixties in good health and CMV-seronegative.

This clone was detected a few times. The chain employs TRBV11-2 and TRBJ2-7, with D maybe TRBD2 (5 bases). This CDR3 region has 13 residues. V shed 5 bases and J shed 1 base, with 9 bases lying between them. Per the germline V gene, CDR1 is SGHAT and CDR2 is FQNNGV. The DNA for the CDR3 is TGTGCCAGCAGCCTTCCGGGATCCTACGAGCAGTACTTC. It is translated as CASSLPGSYEQYF.

This clone was seen a few times. The chain uses TRBV5-1 and TRBJ2-5; 11 bases align to TRBD2. CDR1 is SGHRS, CDR2 YFSETQ, per germline. The V segment lost 0 bases and the J segment 4 bases; nucleotides outside the gene matches: 2. CDR3 length: 15 amino acids. Here the CDR3 reads CASSLELAGGETQYF. CDR3 DNA: TGCGCCAGCAGCTTGGAGCTAGCGGGAGGAGAGACCCAGTACTTC. The whole variable domain, remainder taken from reference TRBV5-1 and TRBJ2-5, is KAGVTQTPRYLIKTRGQQVTLSCSPISGHRSVSWYQQTPGQGLQFLFEYFSETQRNKGNFPGRFSGRQFSNSRSEMNVSTLELGDSALYLCASSLELAGGETQYFGPGTRLLVL.

The chain combines TRBV5-1 with TRBJ2-5; D is ambiguous. This CDR3 comprises 14 residues. V was shortened by 5 bases and J by 2 bases, with 13 bases between the two germline ends. Germline assignment: CDR1 SGHRS and CDR2 YFSETQ. The CDR3 region is CASRIDFAQETQYF. The CDR3 DNA follows: TGCGCCAGCAGAATCGACTTCGCGCAAGAGACCCAGTACTTC. Drawing the rest from reference TRBV5-1 and TRBJ2-5, the complete variable domain is KAGVTQTPRYLIKTRGQQVTLSCSPISGHRSVSWYQQTPGQGLQFLFEYFSETQRNKGNFPGRFSGRQFSNSRSEMNVSTLELGDSALYLCASRIDFAQETQYFGPGTRLLVL.

This clone has just a few counts. This sequence joins TRBV5-1 and TRBJ2-7; D is possibly TRBD1 (5 bases). The CDR3 runs 14 residues. V shed 4 bases and J shed 5 bases, with 16 bases lying between them. The V gene's germline CDR1 is SGHRS and CDR2 YFSETQ. The CDR3 sequence: CASSTRSGIDEQYF. The CDR3 bases are TGCGCCAGCAGCACCCGTTCAGGGATCGACGAGCAGTACTTC.

A few counts support this clone. The chain carries TRBV29-1 and TRBJ2-7; D perhaps matches TRBD1 (6 bases). From germline, CDR1 is SQVTM and CDR2 ANQGSEA. V lost 4 bases and J lost 2, with 12 bases in between. CDR3 length: 13 residues. This chain's CDR3 is CSVAPTGTYEQYF. The CDR3 DNA is TGCAGCGTTGCACCAACAGGGACCTACGAGCAGTACTTC.

This rearrangement joins TRBV6-4 to TRBJ2-1, with TRBD2 matching 9 bases. This CDR3 contains 16 residues. Looked up from germline, CDR1 is MRHNA and CDR2 is SNTAGT. V lost 6 bases to trimming and J lost 5 bases; unmatched junction nucleotides: 11. CDR3 nucleotide sequence: TGTGCCAGCAGCAACGACGCGGGAGGGCCCCACAATGAGCAGTTCTTC. Translating it yields CASSNDAGGPHNEQFF.

This clone turned up a few times. The V gene is TRBV6-1, the J gene TRBJ1-6; tentative D call: TRBD1 (6 bases). The CDR3 consists of 15 residues. Trimming stripped 1 base from V and 6 bases from J, with 10 bases between. Germline values: CDR1 MNHNS, CDR2 SASEGT. Here the CDR3 reads CASSEVTGSNSPLHF. CDR3 coding DNA: TGTGCCAGCAGTGAAGTCACAGGGTCTAATTCACCCCTCCACTTT.

This clone was found a few times. The genes are TRBV7-2 and TRBJ2-1; D might be TRBD1 (5 bases). In germline, CDR1 is SGHTA, CDR2 FQGNSA. Trimming shortened V by 5 bases and J by 4 bases, and 12 bases separated the two germline ends. The CDR3 loop spans 14 amino acids. The CDR3 bases are TGTGCCAGCAGCAGAAGTACAGGTTACAATGAGCAGTTCTTC. Encoded protein: CASSRSTGYNEQFF.

This clone was counted between two and nine times. One junction end does not reproduce the germline sequence, and a read error may be involved. This rearrangement joins TRBV13 to TRBJ2-3, with TRBD1 matching over 8 bases. This CDR3 has 17 residues. Germline CDR1 reads PRHDT; CDR2 reads FYEKMQ (reference sequence). The CDR3, as DNA: TGTGCCAGCAGTTATGGACAGGGAACGCCTAGCATAGATACGCAGTATTTT. Translation gives CASSYGQGTPSIDTQYF.